This T cell receptor (beta chain) was captured by sequencing in a study of chemoradiotherapy in HPV16-positive cancers. Clones were sequenced by immunoSEQ multiplex PCR, and TCRdb holds only the in-frame ones, with some missing. The data contain around 10,000 clones, 80% to 85% of them seen just once; the ten biggest clones take up approximately 2.9%. This clone was detected once. Samples were taken several times over chemoradiotherapy. Trimming cost V 2 bases and J 5 bases, with 7 bases left between them. The CDR3 has 12 amino acids. Germline V CDR1 and CDR2: MNHNY, SVGAGI (reference sequence). The receptor's source is a human donor with HPV-associated anogenital cancer. This sequence joins TRBV6-6 and TRBJ2-7; no reliable D call. This specimen consisted of blood, obtained from a patient who underwent chemoradiotherapy. DNA of the CDR3: TGTGCCAGCAGTTACAGGGTCCACGAGCAGTACTTC. As protein: CASSYRVHEQYF.